The 14 T cell receptor beta chains given below trace back to one sample, sequenced in a study of read filtering for tumor transcriptome and immune sequencing. This library used roughly 370 ng RNA and molecular barcoded adaptors spanning alpha/delta and beta/gamma chains. TCRdb processed the reads anew with MiXCR; each CDR3 protein has one entry. The sample has tens of thousands of distinct CDR3 sequences, about 13% seen once. The sequenced sample was a population of CD138-negative cells sorted from bone marrow. Receptor source: a donor aged 40 or older with multiple myeloma.

Notes on this clonotype: At one boundary the junction diverges from the germline segment, which might be a read error. The rearrangement links TRBV19 to TRBJ1-1; a possible D gene is TRBD1 (6 bases). Germline V CDR1 and CDR2: LNHDA, SQIVND (reference sequence). The CDR3 length is 16 residues. CDR3 in amino acids: CASSVQGTPLKTEAFF. In DNA, the CDR3 is TGTGCCAGTAGTGTCCAGGGGACCCCCCTGAAGACTGAAGCTTTCTTT.

Remarks on this clonotype: A read error may explain this, as a much larger clone is one base away. This chain links TRBV20-1 with TRBJ2-2; possible D gene TRBD2, 5 bases. CDR1 and CDR2 from the germline V gene are DFQATT and SNEGSKA (reference sequence). The CDR3 is made up of 14 amino acids. CDR3 residues: CSASGVRTTGELLF. The CDR3 nucleotides are TGCAGTGCTAGTGGGGTTCGTACGACCGGGGAGCTGCTTTTT.

Regarding this clonotype: The junction departs from the called germline gene at one end, perhaps through a read error. The CDR3 is CASSLATGPGPRHF. CDR3 bases: TGTGCCAGCAGCTTAGCGACGGGTCCCGGGCCCCGGCATTTT. The chain recombines TRBV7-8 with TRBJ1-5; D remains unclear. In germline, CDR1 is SGHVS, CDR2 FQNEAQ. This CDR3 contains 14 residues.

This clonotype came up many times. The CDR3 spells CASSLGTDSSGANVLTF. The CDR3 DNA sequence: TGTGCCAGCAGCTTAGGTACAGATTCCTCTGGGGCCAACGTCCTGACTTTC. V usage is TRBV7-6 and J usage is TRBJ2-6; D gene ambiguous. Germline CDR1 SGHVS, CDR2 FNYEAQ. Trimming took 1 base from V and 0 from J, leaving 10 bases between them. This CDR3 has 17 residues.

This clonotype was counted only a few times. It is likely a read error, because the conserved phenylalanine at the end of the CDR3 is missing. The rearrangement uses TRBV20-1 and TRBJ1-1, with D unresolved. The CDR3 contains 12 residues. Germline CDR1 DFQATT, CDR2 SNEGSKA (reference sequence). The V end was cut by 1 base, the J end by 1 base, with 4 bases between. The CDR3 spells CSARAGNTEAFL. The CDR3 bases are TGCAGTGCTAGAGCAGGGAACACTGAAGCTTTCTTG.

This clonotype was seen many times. V and J are TRBV20-1 and TRBJ2-3, with a possible D match to TRBD1 (5 bases). Germline V gene sequence: CDR1 DFQATT, CDR2 SNEGSKA (reference sequence). CDR3 length: 13 residues. V lost 1 base and J lost 3, with 8 bases in between. CDR3 in DNA: TGCAGTGCTAGAGGACAGAGAACAGATACGCAGTATTTT. Its translation: CSARGQRTDTQYF.

This clonotype occurred many times. The genes are TRBV7-3 and TRBJ1-1; no clear D. Per germline, CDR1 SGHTA and CDR2 FQGTGA. V dropped 0 bases and J dropped 4 bases, with 6 bases sitting between them. This CDR3 has 13 amino acids. This chain's CDR3 is CASSLTVGTEAFF. The CDR3 coding sequence is TGTGCCAGCAGCTTAACGGTTGGCACTGAAGCTTTCTTT.

The rearrangement links TRBV18 to TRBJ1-5; 8 bases map to TRBD1. J gave up 0 bases and V 6 bases, and 10 bases lay outside the gene matches. The germline V gene has CDR1 KGHSH and CDR2 LQKENI. The CDR3 loop spans 17 amino acids. As DNA, the CDR3 is TGTGCCAGCTCCCCGGACAGGGCCCTTTATAGCAATCAGCCCCAGCATTTT. Its protein is CASSPDRALYSNQPQHF.

As to this clonotype: This likely came from a read error, as a far larger clone is one base away. V usage is TRBV6-1 and J usage is TRBJ2-1; 7 nucleotides align to TRBD1. V was clipped by 6 bases and J by 9 bases; unmatched bases: 5. Germline-derived CDR1 and CDR2 are MNHNS and SASEGT. CDR3 length: 12 amino acids. CDR3 sequence (DNA): TGTGCCAGCAGGACAGGGAACAGTGAGCAGTTCTTC. Translating it yields CASRTGNSEQFF.

This clonotype was picked up many times. This chain connects TRBV3-1 to TRBJ2-5, with 7 nucleotides matching TRBD1. Germline CDR1 and CDR2: LGHDT and YNNKEL (reference sequence). The CDR3 has 14 residues. V lost 8 bases to trimming and J lost 0 bases; unmatched junction nucleotides: 6. CDR3 in DNA: TGTGCCAGCTGGGACAGCCTTTACCAAGAGACCCAGTACTTC. Protein sequence: CASWDSLYQETQYF.

About this clonotype: A much larger clonotype is one base distant, so this may be a read error. The V gene is TRBV15, the J gene TRBJ1-1, with TRBD1 matching 8 bases. With V trimmed by 8 bases and J by 4 bases, 9 bases remained unmatched. From germline, CDR1 is LNHNV and CDR2 YYDKDF (reference sequence). This CDR3 region has 14 residues. The CDR3 nucleotides read TGTGCCACCTGCTGGGACAGGAGGATCACTGAAGCTTTCTTT. Its translation: CATCWDRRITEAFF. Full variable domain (rest looked up from reference TRBV15 and TRBJ1-1): DAMVIQNPRYQVTQFGKPVTLSCSQTLNHNVMYWYQQKSSQAPKLLFHYYDKDFNNEADTPDNFQSRRPNTSFCFLDIRSPGLGDTAMYLCATCWDRRITEAFFGQGTRLTVV.

This clonotype was detected many times. This could be a read error, since a much larger clone is one nucleotide away. The chain recombines TRBV7-9 with TRBJ1-6; D call uncertain. V was shortened by 4 bases and J by 0 bases, with 7 bases between the two germline ends. The V gene's germline CDR1 is SEHNR and CDR2 FQNEAQ (reference sequence). CDR3 size: 15 residues. CDR3 in DNA: TGTGCCAGCAGCTCAGATGACTCCTATAATTCACCCCTCCACTTT. Encoded protein: CASSSDDSYNSPLHF.

This clonotype was found many times. V usage is TRBV4-3 and J usage is TRBJ2-5; 8 nucleotides match TRBD2. With V trimmed by 1 base and J by 7 bases, 11 bases remained unmatched. The CDR3 sequence is 16 residues long. Germline V lookup: CDR1 LGHNA, CDR2 YSLEER. The DNA of the CDR3 is TGCGCCAGCAGCCAAGGCACTAGCGGAGTCCTAGTGACCCAGTACTTC. This codes for CASSQGTSGVLVTQYF.

This clonotype has at least ten counts. The chain carries TRBV6-5 and TRBJ2-3, with TRBD2 identical over 8 bases. Germline assignment: CDR1 MNHEY and CDR2 SVGAGI. The CDR3 has 14 amino acids. J lost 5 bases, V lost 0 bases, and 1 base had no gene match. CDR3 loop: CASSYSTSVDTQYF. The CDR3 DNA is TGTGCCAGCAGTTACTCGACTAGCGTAGATACGCAGTATTTT.